These T cell receptor beta chains were read from a single sample in a study of T cells in Graves' hyperthyroidism and ophthalmopathy. In TCRdb, the multiplex PCR reads were re-called with MiXCR into one record per CDR3 protein. This sample has hundreds of thousands of distinct CDR3 sequences, with under 15% found just once. Sequencing was done on a sample of blood. The receptors derive from a woman aged 18 to 35 with Graves' hyperthyroidism. Each CDR3 is given with its conserved first and last residue. The D gene is left open where the match is weak. Only part of the rows carry a size: once, few, many, or a class if the clone is expanded.

j_call v_call clone_size d_call cdr3_nt cdr3_aa
TRBJ1-1 TRBV28 NA TRBD1 TGTGCCAGCAGTTTGAGGACAGGGACTGCTGAAGCTTTCTTT CASSLRTGTAEAFF
TRBJ1-1 TRBV15 NA NA TGTGCCACCAGCAGCCACTCGGGCACTGAAGCTTTCTTT CATSSHSGTEAFF
TRBJ2-7 TRBV2 few NA TGTGCCACCATGATAGGACGATCCTACGAGCAGTACTTC CATMIGRSYEQYF
TRBJ1-1 TRBV27 many NA TGTGCCAGCAGTTTTCCTGGCCCGAACACTGAAGCTTTCTTT CASSFPGPNTEAFF
TRBJ2-5 TRBV19 few NA TGTGCCAGTAGTTTCTCGGGACACAAAGAGACCCAGTACTTC CASSFSGHKETQYF
TRBJ2-4 TRBV12-3/TRBV12-4 many TRBD2 TGTGCCAGCAGTCTTTCGGGAGGTTTCGCCAAAAACATTCAGTACTTC CASSLSGGFAKNIQYF
TRBJ1-1 TRBV11-2 many NA TGTGCCAGCAGCTGGGGGATGAACACTGAAGCTTTCTTT CASSWGMNTEAFF
TRBJ2-4 TRBV6-1 NA NA TGTGCCAGCAGACCTGACGGGTTAGCCAAAAACATTCAGTACTTC CASRPDGLAKNIQYF
TRBJ1-3 TRBV4-3 many NA TGCGCCAGCAGCCAAGATAAGATTACCTCTGGAAACACCATATATTTT CASSQDKITSGNTIYF
TRBJ2-2 TRBV18 few TRBD2 TGTGCCAGCCCGAGGCGGGCCAGCGGGACGTCGGACACCGGGGAGCTGTTTTTT CASPRRASGTSDTGELFF
TRBJ1-5 TRBV5-1 many NA TGCGCCAGCAGCCCCGAGGGAGGGAATCAGCCCCAGCATTTT CASSPEGGNQPQHF
TRBJ1-1 TRBV29-1 NA TRBD1 TGCAGCGTCGGGACAGCCCGACTGTCGAACACTGAAGCTTTCTTT CSVGTARLSNTEAFF
TRBJ1-2 TRBV24-1 many TRBD1 TGTGCCACCAGTGATTCCGGACAGGCCTATGGCTACACCTTC CATSDSGQAYGYTF
TRBJ1-2 TRBV3-1 once NA TGTGCCAGCAGCCAAGCGGGGGCCGTTAACTATGGCTACACCTTC CASSQAGAVNYGYTF
TRBJ2-7 TRBV29-1 many NA TGCAGCGTTTCAAGGGACTCCTACGAGCAGTACTTC CSVSRDSYEQYF
TRBJ2-7 TRBV11-2 many NA TGTGCCAGCATCCCCCCGTCAGGGCTCGAGCAGTACTTC CASIPPSGLEQYF
TRBJ1-5 TRBV5-4 few NA TGTGCCAGCAGCTTAAAGGGGAGCCCCTGGGGCAATCAGCCCCAGCATTTT CASSLKGSPWGNQPQHF
TRBJ1-5 TRBV2 many NA TGTGCCAGCAGTGATGTGGCAGCGGTAAGTCAGCCCCAGCATTTT CASSDVAAVSQPQHF
TRBJ2-1 TRBV10-1 NA NA TGCGCCAGCAGTGGGCCCTGGCGATGTAATGAGCAGTTCTTC CASSGPWRCNEQFF
TRBJ1-5 TRBV19 NA TRBD1 TGTGCCAGTAGTATAGATAACGCGAGGGGGCGAAATCAGCCCCAGCATTTT CASSIDNARGRNQPQHF
TRBJ2-1 TRBV7-2 NA TRBD1 TGTGCCAGCAGCAGACCCGACAGGGGATTTTACAATGAGCAGTTCTTC CASSRPDRGFYNEQFF
TRBJ2-1 TRBV7-2 many NA TGTGCCAGCAGCTTTCAAGGGGGGGCATCGGGCTACAATGAGCAGTTCTTC CASSFQGGASGYNEQFF
TRBJ2-7 TRBV24-1 many TRBD1 TGTGCCACCAGTGATAGGACAGGGAGAGGCGAGCAGTACTTC CATSDRTGRGEQYF